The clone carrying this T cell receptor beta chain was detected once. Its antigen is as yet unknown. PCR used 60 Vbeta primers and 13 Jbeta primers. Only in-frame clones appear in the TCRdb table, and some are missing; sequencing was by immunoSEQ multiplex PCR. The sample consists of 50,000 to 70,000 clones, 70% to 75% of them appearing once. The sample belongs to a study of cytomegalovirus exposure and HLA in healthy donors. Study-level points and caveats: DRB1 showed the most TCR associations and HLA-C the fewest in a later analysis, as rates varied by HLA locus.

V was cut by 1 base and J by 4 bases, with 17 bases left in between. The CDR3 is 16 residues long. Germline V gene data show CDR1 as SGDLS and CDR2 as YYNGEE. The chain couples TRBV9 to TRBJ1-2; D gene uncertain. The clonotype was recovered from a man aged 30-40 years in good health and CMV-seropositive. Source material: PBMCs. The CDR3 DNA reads TGTGCCAGCAGCGTAAATCAGGCCTTCCCTTCCTATGGCTACACCTTC. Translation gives CASSVNQAFPSYGYTF.